One and the same sample provided the 29 T cell receptor beta chains below, sequenced in a study of T cells after yellow fever vaccination. Using its own MiXCR run on the 5' RACE reads, TCRdb lists one record per CDR3 protein. The profile shows some 320,000 distinct CDR3 sequences, about 10% of them singletons. This sample comprised CD4+ T cells sorted from PBMCs, obtained 45 days after the yellow fever booster vaccination. The receptors derive from a man younger than 35 who received the YFV17D yellow fever vaccine.

This clonotype was counted many times. The chain joins TRBV5-1 to TRBJ1-4, with TRBD1 identical over 9 bases. CDR3 size: 16 residues. Trimming cost V 0 bases and J 7 bases; bases outside gene matches: 7. CDR1 SGHRS and CDR2 YFSETQ come from the germline V gene. The CDR3 spells CASSLGDRGSGEKLFF. Written as DNA, the CDR3 is TGCGCCAGCAGCTTGGGAGACAGGGGGTCTGGTGAAAAACTGTTTTTT.

This clonotype was picked up a small number of times. V usage is TRBV2 and J usage is TRBJ2-7, with 7 bases matching TRBD2. This CDR3 has 13 residues. Germline trimming cut 7 bases from V and 7 bases from J; bases unmatched to any gene: 10. Germline CDR1 is SNHLY and CDR2 is FYNNEI. CDR3 nucleotide sequence: TGTGCCAGCACCCACCCAGCGGGGCTAGAGCAGTACTTC. Translating gives CASTHPAGLEQYF. The complete variable domain, with remaining parts taken from reference TRBV2 and TRBJ2-7, reads EPEVTQTPSHQVTQMGQEVILRCVPISNHLYFYWYRQILGQKVEFLVSFYNNEISEKSEIFDDQFSVERPDGSNFTLKIRSTKLEDSAMYFCASTHPAGLEQYFGPGTRLTVT.

This clonotype was picked up many times. The V and J genes are TRBV7-3 and TRBJ2-3, with a tentative D call TRBD2 (6 bases). Germline CDR1 reads SGHTA; CDR2 reads FQGTGA. The germline V and J ends were trimmed by 5 bases and 3 bases, with 15 bases remaining between them. The CDR3 contains 15 residues. The CDR3, as DNA: TGTGCCAGCAGCCTCCCAGTGGGGGGAACAGATACGCAGTATTTT. Amino acids: CASSLPVGGTDTQYF.

The chain carries TRBV25-1 and TRBJ1-2; D gene uncertain. The ends were cut back, 3 bases at V and 6 bases at J, with 14 bases in the middle. The CDR3 is 14 amino acids. Germline V CDR1 and CDR2: MGHDK, SYGVNS. In nucleotides, the CDR3 is TGTGCCAGCAGTGAGGTCACACCACGAAATGGCTACACCTTC. Translated: CASSEVTPRNGYTF.

The V gene is TRBV6-2 or TRBV6-3, the J gene TRBJ1-2; D is unresolved. CDR1 and CDR2 from the germline V gene are MNHEY and SVGEGT. The CDR3 has 13 amino acids. V was shortened by 2 bases and J by 7 bases, with 11 bases between the two germline ends. This CDR3 reads CASSYGDRTGYTF. The CDR3 DNA is TGTGCCAGCAGTTACGGCGACCGTACTGGCTACACCTTC.

The sample holds a few counts of this clonotype. The rearrangement links TRBV5-6 to TRBJ1-4; 7 bases agree with TRBD1. The CDR3 contains 15 residues. Trimming at V came to 4 bases and at J to 10 bases, leaving 13 bases not matched to a gene. Germline V gene sequence: CDR1 SGHDT, CDR2 YYEEEE. Here the CDR3 reads CASSTRDSARGKLFF. The CDR3 nucleotides read TGTGCCAGCAGCACGAGGGACAGCGCCCGGGGAAAACTGTTTTTT.

The genes are TRBV20-1 and TRBJ1-5; D call uncertain. CDR3 length: 11 residues. The germline V and J ends were trimmed by 6 bases and 11 bases, with 14 bases remaining between them. Germline assignment: CDR1 DFQATT and CDR2 SNEGSKA (reference sequence). CDR3 nucleotide sequence: TGCAGTGCGCCGAGTCCCTGGGCCCAGCATTTT. Translated, it gives CSAPSPWAQHF.

This clonotype appeared a few times. The genes are TRBV12-3 or TRBV12-4 and TRBJ1-4, with 7 bases fitting TRBD1. The CDR3 is made up of 15 amino acids. V shed 3 bases, J shed 8 bases, and the junction held 9 bases outside the gene matches. CDR3 residues: CASSFRQGGEEKLFF. CDR3 nucleotides: TGTGCCAGCAGTTTTCGACAGGGAGGGGAGGAAAAACTGTTTTTT.

This clonotype was found a few times. This sequence joins TRBV7-9 and TRBJ2-7; 9 nucleotides match TRBD1. Trimming cost V 7 bases and J 3 bases; bases outside gene matches: 4. The germline V gene has CDR1 SEHNR and CDR2 FQNEAQ (reference sequence). CDR3 size: 13 residues. CDR3 sequence reads: CASTGQGHYEQYF. The CDR3, as DNA: TGTGCCAGCACAGGACAGGGGCACTACGAGCAGTACTTC.

The genes are TRBV18 and TRBJ2-5, with no clear D. Trimming shortened V by 0 bases and J by 4 bases, and 9 bases separated the two germline ends. Germline V gene lookup returns CDR1 KGHSH and CDR2 LQKENI. This CDR3 contains 14 residues. The CDR3, as DNA: TGTGCCAGCTCACCACCGGCGGCCAGAGAGACCCAGTACTTC. Translation: CASSPPAARETQYF.

For the CDR3, the DNA is TGTGCCAGCGATCCGGGGGGTAGGGGTCAAGAGACCCAGTACTTC. Amino acid sequence: CASDPGGRGQETQYF. The chain combines TRBV7-9 with TRBJ2-5, with 7 bases aligning to TRBD2. The germline V gene encodes CDR1 SEHNR and CDR2 FQNEAQ (reference sequence). This CDR3 region has 15 residues. With V trimmed by 8 bases and J by 2 bases, 11 bases remained unmatched.

This clonotype was seen more than once but under ten times. J is TRBJ2-6 and V is TRBV7-2, with a weak D call TRBD2 (7 bases). This CDR3 is built from 17 residues. From germline, CDR1 is SGHTA and CDR2 FQGNSA. Trimming removed 2 bases at V and 0 bases at J, with 11 bases between. The CDR3 is CASSLRGALSGANVLTF. The DNA for the CDR3 is TGTGCCAGCAGCTTACGGGGGGCCCTCTCTGGGGCCAACGTCCTGACTTTC.

This clonotype has only a few counts. The chain couples TRBV7-2 to TRBJ1-2, with D maybe TRBD1 (6 bases). Trimming pared 5 bases from V and 4 bases from J, leaving 11 bases between. Germline V lookup: CDR1 SGHTA, CDR2 FQGNSA. This CDR3 spans 13 amino acids. CDR3 DNA: TGTGCCAGCAGCACCAGGGGAGGCTATGGCTACACCTTC. Its translation: CASSTRGGYGYTF.

V and J are TRBV18 and TRBJ2-7; D is possibly TRBD1 (5 bases). There are 15 residues in the CDR3. V lost 1 base and J lost 2, with 12 bases in between. From germline, CDR1 is KGHSH and CDR2 LQKENI. This CDR3 reads CASSPRPGWAYEQYF. The CDR3 region has the DNA TGTGCCAGCTCACCACGGCCAGGGTGGGCCTACGAGCAGTACTTC.

The chain links TRBV12-3 or TRBV12-4 to TRBJ1-1; D gene uncertain. The V end was cut by 3 bases, the J end by 11 bases, with 19 bases between. The CDR3 runs 14 residues. This chain's CDR3 is CASSFSWTAREAFF. DNA of the CDR3: TGTGCCAGCAGTTTCTCCTGGACCGCACGCGAGGCTTTCTTT.

A few counts support this clonotype. V and J are TRBV14 and TRBJ2-5, with 15 bases identical to TRBD2. Germline trimming cut 4 bases from V and 0 bases from J; bases unmatched to any gene: 3. This CDR3 is 17 amino acids long. CDR1 is SGHDN, CDR2 FVKESK, per germline. CDR3 coding DNA: TGTGCCAGCAGCCGGGGACTAGCGGGGGGTTACCAAGAGACCCAGTACTTC. Encoded protein: CASSRGLAGGYQETQYF.

This clonotype was seen more than once but under ten times. The V and J genes are TRBV11-2 and TRBJ2-3, with D perhaps being TRBD1 or TRBD2 (5 bases each). This CDR3 contains 14 residues. CDR1 is SGHAT and CDR2 is FQNNGV in the germline V gene. V lost 3 bases and J 4 bases, leaving 11 bases between the germline ends. The CDR3 coding sequence is TGTGCCAGCAGCTTCTCTAGGGACGCAGATACGCAGTATTTT. It specifies CASSFSRDADTQYF.

This clonotype was seen at least ten times. The chain uses TRBV24-1 and TRBJ2-1, with no clear D. The length of the CDR3 is 14 residues. CDR1 KGHDR and CDR2 SFDVKD come from the germline V gene. Trimming cost V 7 bases and J 5 bases, with 14 bases left between them. The CDR3 DNA reads as TGTGCCACCAGCCCCTGGGGTACCCACAATGAGCAGTTCTTC. This sequence encodes CATSPWGTHNEQFF.

The chain joins TRBV7-6 to TRBJ1-2, with 7 bases aligning to TRBD1. Germline-derived CDR1 and CDR2 are SGHVS and FNYEAQ. The CDR3 is 14 residues long. V trimming: 5 bases; J trimming: 1 base; junction bases outside the gene matches: 4. As DNA, the CDR3 is TGTGCCAGCAGCCGGGACAGCCGTAACTATGGCTACACCTTC. Translation gives CASSRDSRNYGYTF.

The sample holds many counts of this clonotype. The V call is TRBV12-5, the J call TRBJ1-5; 11 positions match TRBD1. Germline V gene sequence: CDR1 LGHNT, CDR2 FRNRAP. V shed 7 bases and J 6 bases; nucleotides not matched to a gene: 11. This CDR3 has 16 residues. In DNA, the CDR3 is TGTGCTAGTGCCAACAGTCGGACAGGGGGCGGTCAGCCCCAGCATTTT. It encodes CASANSRTGGGQPQHF.

This clonotype was detected only a few times. The chain recombines TRBV20-1 with TRBJ1-4, with 10 bases matching TRBD1. Trimming cost V 5 bases and J 7 bases; bases outside gene matches: 1. In germline, CDR1 is DFQATT, CDR2 SNEGSKA (reference sequence). The CDR3 is 12 residues long. This chain's CDR3 is CSAWDRGEKLFF. As DNA, the CDR3 is TGCAGTGCTTGGGACAGGGGTGAAAAACTGTTTTTT.

The chain links TRBV4-3 to TRBJ1-1, with a possible D match to TRBD1 (5 bases). Trimming stripped 0 bases from V and 3 bases from J, with 11 bases between. The CDR3 extends over 15 amino acids. The germline CDR1 and CDR2 sequences are LGHNA and YSLEER. CDR3 sequence: CASSQDAGVDTEAFF. The CDR3 coding sequence is TGCGCCAGCAGCCAAGATGCGGGGGTTGACACTGAAGCTTTCTTT.

The V gene is TRBV4-3, the J gene TRBJ2-3; the D gene is possibly TRBD2 (6 bases). Trimming removed 4 bases at V and 4 bases at J, with 18 bases between. The CDR3 has 16 residues. Germline CDR1 and CDR2: LGHNA and YSLEER. The CDR3 sequence: CASSRRRDLGSDTQYF. The CDR3 region has the DNA TGCGCCAGCAGCCGTCGCCGGGACTTGGGTTCAGATACGCAGTATTTT.

The rearrangement uses TRBV28 and TRBJ2-7, with D uncertain. The germline gives CDR1 MDHEN, CDR2 SYDVKM. This CDR3 contains 14 residues. Deletions cut 2 bases from V and 5 bases from J, with 13 bases between. This CDR3 is CASSLTSGLDEQYV. CDR3 nucleotides: TGTGCCAGCAGTTTAACTTCAGGTCTAGACGAGCAGTACGTC.

At least ten counts were recorded for this clonotype. V and J are TRBV7-3 and TRBJ2-1; TRBD1 or TRBD2 may be the D gene (5 bases each). V gave up 2 bases and J gave up 9 bases, with 8 bases separating them. Per germline, CDR1 SGHTA and CDR2 FQGTGA. The CDR3 covers 12 residues. The CDR3 loop is CASSLDGGEQFF. Written as DNA, the CDR3 is TGTGCCAGCAGCTTAGATGGGGGTGAGCAGTTCTTC.

This clonotype appeared many times. The chain has TRBV20-1 and TRBJ2-7, with 9 bases lining up with TRBD2. After removal of 3 bases from V and 0 bases from J, the junction contained 6 bases not matched to a gene. In germline, CDR1 is DFQATT, CDR2 SNEGSKA (reference sequence). The CDR3 spans 15 residues. The chain's CDR3 is CSASSLAGSSYEQYV. Here the CDR3 DNA reads TGCAGTGCTAGTTCTCTAGCGGGGAGCTCCTACGAGCAGTACGTC.

This clonotype was seen ten or more times. The rearrangement uses TRBV6-5 and TRBJ2-3, with 9 nucleotides matching TRBD2. The J segment lost 0 bases and the V segment lost 2 bases, leaving 0 bases of the junction unmatched. Looked up from germline, CDR1 is MNHEY and CDR2 is SVGAGI. CDR3 size: 15 residues. CDR3 sequence (DNA): TGTGCCAGCAGTTACAGCGGGGGGAGCACAGATACGCAGTATTTT. Amino acids: CASSYSGGSTDTQYF.

This clonotype was counted only a few times. The J gene is TRBJ2-2, the V gene TRBV28; a weak D match, TRBD1 (5 bases). Germline lookup yields CDR1 MDHEN and CDR2 SYDVKM. The CDR3 totals 15 residues. Trimming took 7 bases from V and 1 from J, leaving 13 bases between them. The CDR3 spells CASKPSGWNTGELFF. The CDR3 DNA follows: TGTGCCAGCAAACCATCAGGGTGGAACACCGGGGAGCTGTTTTTT.

This chain uses TRBV9 with TRBJ2-3; TRBD1 might be the D (5 bases). Germline lookup yields CDR1 SGDLS and CDR2 YYNGEE. Trimming took 6 bases from V and 1 from J, leaving 12 bases between them. This CDR3 is 14 amino acids long. CDR3 DNA sequence: TGTGCCAGCACCAAGTGGGGCGGCACAGATACGCAGTATTTT. Translation gives CASTKWGGTDTQYF. The variable domain in full, with the rest retrieved from reference TRBV9 and TRBJ2-3, is DSGVTQTPKHLITATGQRVTLRCSPRSGDLSVYWYQQSLDQGLQFLIQYYNGEERAKGNILERFSAQQFPDLHSELNLSSLELGDSALYFCASTKWGGTDTQYFGPGTRLTVL.